This TCR beta chain was captured in a study of OX40 agonist ivuxolimab in advanced cancers. Study as a whole: Patients were given ivuxolimab, an antibody that agonizes OX40 (CD134).

Notes on the study in general: Partial responders at 0.1-3.0 mg/kg had among the lowest clonal expansion.

Sequencing used immunoSEQ multiplex PCR; TCRdb keeps in-frame clones, though not all of them. This table holds roughly 34,000 clones, roughly 89% found once. As concerns this clone: What it recognizes is unknown.

Systemic immunosuppression or autoimmune disease history was grounds to exclude patients. CDR1 and CDR2 (germline): SGHVS, FNYEAQ. This CDR3 region has 15 residues. Trimming left V 0 bases short and J 4 bases short, with 10 bases between. The chain joins TRBV7-6 to TRBJ2-1; D is uncertain. The sequencing here drew on CD4+ or CD8+ T cells sorted from blood, taken in a trial of the OX40 agonist ivuxolimab. This TCR derives from an adult with an advanced solid tumor such as melanoma, head and neck, liver or kidney cancer. Here the CDR3 reads CASSLAPAPYNEQFF. The CDR3 DNA reads as TGTGCCAGCAGCTTAGCGCCCGCCCCATACAATGAGCAGTTCTTC. The whole variable domain, filled in from reference TRBV7-6 and TRBJ2-1, reads GAGVSQSPRYKVTKRGQDVALRCDPISGHVSLYWYRQALGQGPEFLTYFNYEAQQDKSGLPNDRFSAERPEGSISTLTIQRTEQRDSAMYRCASSLAPAPYNEQFFGPGTRLTVL.